These 17 T cell receptor beta chains were all obtained from the same sample, sequenced in a study of cytomegalovirus exposure and HLA in healthy donors. The PCR contained 60 Vbeta and 13 Jbeta primers. TCRdb's copy holds only in-frame clones and misses some; the assay was immunoSEQ multiplex PCR. This repertoire shows over 150,000 clones, approximately 83% found once; its top ten account for around 1.3%. What was sequenced was PBMCs. Receptors were obtained from a boy between 2 and 10 years old in good health and CMV-seronegative.

The rearrangement links TRBV7-2 to TRBJ2-1, with 7 bases fitting TRBD1. Germline-derived CDR1 and CDR2 are SGHTA and FQGNSA. Unmatched junction bases numbered 10, after V lost 0 bases and J lost 2 bases. The length of the CDR3 is 18 residues. This CDR3 reads CASSLAMSRQGAYNEQFF. The CDR3 region has the DNA TGTGCCAGCAGCTTAGCCATGTCCCGACAGGGCGCCTACAATGAGCAGTTCTTC.

This sequence joins TRBV19 and TRBJ1-5, with D unresolved. The CDR3 has 14 amino acids. Between the trimmed V and J ends, which lost 5 bases and 0 bases, there was a span of 8 bases. Germline V gene data show CDR1 as LNHDA and CDR2 as SQIVND (reference sequence). DNA of the CDR3: TGTGCCAGTAGTGACATTTATAGCAATCAGCCCCAGCATTTT. This sequence encodes CASSDIYSNQPQHF. Full variable domain (rest looked up from reference TRBV19 and TRBJ1-5): DGGITQSPKYLFRKEGQNVTLSCEQNLNHDAMYWYRQDPGQGLRLIYYSQIVNDFQKGDIAEGYSVSREKKESFPLTVTSAQKNPTAFYLCASSDIYSNQPQHFGDGTRLSIL.

This clone occurred a few times. The chain links TRBV19 to TRBJ1-4; D not certain. The germline gives CDR1 LNHDA, CDR2 SQIVND (reference sequence). The CDR3 length is 14 residues. Trimming stripped 3 bases from V and 7 bases from J, with 12 bases between. The CDR3 here is CASSMTSGGEKLFF. CDR3 coding DNA: TGTGCCAGTAGTATGACCAGTGGCGGTGAAAAACTGTTTTTT.

This chain uses TRBV5-1 with TRBJ2-7; weak D call: TRBD1 (5 bases). CDR1 SGHRS and CDR2 YFSETQ come from the germline V gene. The CDR3 consists of 11 residues. Trimming removed 5 bases from V and 3 bases from J, with 6 bases in between. CDR3 protein: CASRQGYEQYV. The CDR3 DNA follows: TGCGCCAGCAGGCAGGGCTACGAGCAGTACGTC.

This chain connects TRBV11-2 to TRBJ2-5; TRBD2 aligns across 15 bases. The CDR3 covers 18 residues. CDR1 and CDR2 (germline): SGHAT, FQNNGV. V was pared by 4 bases and J by 5 bases, with 11 bases of the junction left unmatched. CDR3 in DNA: TGTGCCAGCAGCTATACCGGACTAGCGGGAGGGGGGGGTGAGACCCAGTACTTC. It is translated as CASSYTGLAGGGGETQYF.

The chain joins TRBV4-3 to TRBJ2-4; 9 bases agree with TRBD2. The CDR3 has 20 residues. Per germline, CDR1 LGHNA and CDR2 YSLEER. V dropped 0 bases and J dropped 4; count of bases not matched to a gene: 16. CDR3 nucleotide sequence: TGCGCCAGCAGCCAAGAACTACTAGCGGGTCTTTCTTTCACTAAAAACATTCAGTACTTC. Its protein product is CASSQELLAGLSFTKNIQYF.

V is TRBV19 and J is TRBJ2-7; D is possibly TRBD1 (5 bases). Germline CDR1 reads LNHDA; CDR2 reads SQIVND (reference sequence). V shed 3 bases and J shed 0 bases, with 9 bases lying between them. The CDR3 covers 14 residues. The DNA for the CDR3 is TGTGCCAGTAGTATCGGACACAGCTCCTACGAGCAGTACTTC. It specifies CASSIGHSSYEQYF.

In its sample, this clone was seen once. The chain joins TRBV9 to TRBJ1-2; TRBD1 matches 8 bases. CDR1 is SGDLS, CDR2 YYNGEE, per germline. The length of the CDR3 is 15 residues. V trimming: 2 bases; J trimming: 5 bases; junction bases outside the gene matches: 8. The CDR3 bases are TGTGCCAGCAGCGTGGGTGAGGGACAGGTGTATGGCTACACCTTC. Its translation: CASSVGEGQVYGYTF.

The count of this clone is one. The chain recombines TRBV30 with TRBJ2-7, with 11 nucleotides matching TRBD1. The V gene's germline CDR1 is GTSNPN and CDR2 SVGIG (reference sequence). The CDR3 totals 15 residues. The trim removed 1 base at V and 4 bases at J, leaving 6 bases unmatched. The chain's CDR3 is CAWSGRDRGRYEQYV. CDR3 DNA: TGTGCCTGGAGTGGCCGGGACAGGGGGAGGTACGAGCAGTACGTC.

This chain joins TRBV2 and TRBJ2-5; 7 bases are a match to TRBD1. The CDR3 runs 15 residues. Trimming at V came to 4 bases and at J to 4 bases, leaving 9 bases not matched to a gene. CDR1 and CDR2 (germline): SNHLY, FYNNEI. The CDR3 spells CASSVNDRVGETQYF. The CDR3, as DNA: TGTGCCAGCAGTGTCAACGACAGGGTCGGAGAGACCCAGTACTTC. Filled out from reference TRBV2 and TRBJ2-5, the complete variable domain reads EPEVTQTPSHQVTQMGQEVILRCVPISNHLYFYWYRQILGQKVEFLVSFYNNEISEKSEIFDDQFSVERPDGSNFTLKIRSTKLEDSAMYFCASSVNDRVGETQYFGPGTRLLVL.

DNA for the CDR3: TGTGCCAGCAGGGCCCGCAGGGGGCTTAACAATCAGCCCCAGCATTTT. Translating it yields CASRARRGLNNQPQHF. V usage is TRBV28 and J usage is TRBJ1-5, with 8 bases matching TRBD1. Germline lookup yields CDR1 MDHEN and CDR2 SYDVKM. V was clipped by 6 bases and J by 3 bases; unmatched bases: 10. The CDR3 is 16 amino acids.

The chain employs TRBV9 and TRBJ2-1; D gene unclear. The CDR3 has 15 residues. Trimming removed 4 bases at V and 2 bases at J, with 13 bases between. CDR1 SGDLS and CDR2 YYNGEE come from the germline V gene. CDR3 residues: CASSSSSYAYNEQFF. CDR3 coding DNA: TGTGCCAGCAGCTCATCTAGTTACGCCTACAATGAGCAGTTCTTC.

The genes are TRBV7-9 and TRBJ1-1; D gene ambiguous. The CDR3 covers 11 residues. The germline V and J ends were trimmed by 3 bases and 6 bases, with 5 bases remaining between them. CDR1 and CDR2 (germline): SEHNR, FQNEAQ (reference sequence). The DNA for the CDR3 is TGTGCCAGCAGCTTTCAGGCTGAAGCTTTCTTT. Protein product: CASSFQAEAFF.

The V gene is TRBV9, the J gene TRBJ2-5, with 7 nucleotides matching TRBD2. With V trimmed by 3 bases and J by 5 bases, 4 bases remained unmatched. This CDR3 comprises 13 residues. Germline CDR1 and CDR2: SGDLS and YYNGEE. The CDR3 nucleotides are TGTGCCAGCAGCGCGACTAGCCAGGAGACCCAGTACTTC. This sequence encodes CASSATSQETQYF.

This chain uses TRBV4-1 with TRBJ1-1; TRBD1 agrees at 7 bases. Unmatched junction bases numbered 6, after V lost 1 base and J lost 4 bases. CDR1 and CDR2 from the germline V gene are MGHRA and YSYEKL. The CDR3 totals 15 residues. The CDR3 spells CASSQVGPGGTEAFF. The CDR3 DNA reads TGCGCCAGCAGCCAAGTGGGTCCAGGGGGCACTGAAGCTTTCTTT.

This clone was seen once. V and J are TRBV19 and TRBJ2-7; 7 bases are shared with TRBD1. CDR1 is LNHDA, CDR2 SQIVND, per germline (reference sequence). V trimming: 1 base; J trimming: 6 bases; junction bases outside the gene matches: 9. The CDR3 runs 15 residues. CDR3 region: CASSIGGTAPREQYF. Written as DNA, the CDR3 is TGTGCCAGTAGTATAGGGGGGACAGCTCCTCGCGAGCAGTACTTC.

V is TRBV11-3 and J is TRBJ2-7; a weak D match, TRBD1 (6 bases). The CDR3 is made up of 13 amino acids. From germline, CDR1 is SGHNT and CDR2 YENEEA. V was cut by 2 bases and J by 4 bases, with 9 bases left in between. In nucleotides, the CDR3 is TGTGCCAGCAGCTTAAGGCAGGGGTACGAGCAGTACTTC. Translation gives CASSLRQGYEQYF.